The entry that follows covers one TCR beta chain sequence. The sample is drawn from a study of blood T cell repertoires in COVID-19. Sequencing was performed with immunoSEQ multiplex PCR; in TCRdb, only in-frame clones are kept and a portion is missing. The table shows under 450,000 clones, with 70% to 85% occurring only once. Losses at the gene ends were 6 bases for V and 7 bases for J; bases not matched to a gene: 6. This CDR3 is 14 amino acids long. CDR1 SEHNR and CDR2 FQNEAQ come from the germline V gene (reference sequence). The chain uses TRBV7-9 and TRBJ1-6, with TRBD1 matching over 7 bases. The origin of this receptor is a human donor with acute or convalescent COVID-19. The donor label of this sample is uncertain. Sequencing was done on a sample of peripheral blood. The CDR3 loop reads CASRLGQANSPLHF. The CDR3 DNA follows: TGTGCCAGCAGACTAGGACAGGCGAATTCACCCCTCCACTTT.